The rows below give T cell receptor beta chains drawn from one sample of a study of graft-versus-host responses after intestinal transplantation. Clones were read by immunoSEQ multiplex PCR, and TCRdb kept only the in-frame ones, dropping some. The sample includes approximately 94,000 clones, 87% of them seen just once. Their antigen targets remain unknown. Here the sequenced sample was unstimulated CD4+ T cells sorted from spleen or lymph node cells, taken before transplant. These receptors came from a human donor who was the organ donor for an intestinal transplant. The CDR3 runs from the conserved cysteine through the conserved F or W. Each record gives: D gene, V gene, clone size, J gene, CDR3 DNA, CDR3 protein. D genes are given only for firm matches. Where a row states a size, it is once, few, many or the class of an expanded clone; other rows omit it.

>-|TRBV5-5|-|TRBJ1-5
TGTGCCAGCAGCTCCATTAATAGCAATCAGCCCCAGCATTTT
CASSSINSNQPQHF
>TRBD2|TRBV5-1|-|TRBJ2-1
TGCGCCAGCAGCCTGACTAGCGGGCTGACTTATGAGCAGTTCTTC
CASSLTSGLTYEQFF
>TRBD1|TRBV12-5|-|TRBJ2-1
TGTGCTAGTGGTCTCGGGACAGGGGACAATGAGCAGTTCTTC
CASGLGTGDNEQFF
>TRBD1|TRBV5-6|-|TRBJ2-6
TGTGCCAGCAGTCTGGGACAGACACTCTCTGGGGCCAACGTCCTGACTTTC
CASSLGQTLSGANVLTF
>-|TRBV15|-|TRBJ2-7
TGTGCCACCAGCAGACAATATACGGGGGTTGGTTACGAGCAGTACTTC
CATSRQYTGVGYEQYF
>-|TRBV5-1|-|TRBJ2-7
TGCGCCAGCCGCTTGGGTGTTAGTTACGAGCAGTACTTC
CASRLGVSYEQYF
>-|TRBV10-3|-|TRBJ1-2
TGTGCCATCAGTGACGTCGCAGGGAATGGCTACACCTTC
CAISDVAGNGYTF
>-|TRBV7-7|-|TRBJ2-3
TGTGCCAGCAGCTGGACAGGCACAGATACGCAGTATTTT
CASSWTGTDTQYF
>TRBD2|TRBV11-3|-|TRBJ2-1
TGTGCCAGCAGCTTATCTCACGGGGGGACCTCCCCCCAGTTCTTC
CASSLSHGGTSPQFF
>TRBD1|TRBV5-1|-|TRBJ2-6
TGCGCCAGCAGCACCACAGGGGCGGCCCAAACTGGGGCCAACGTCCTGACTTTC
CASSTTGAAQTGANVLTF
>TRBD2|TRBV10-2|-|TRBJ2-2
TGCGCCAGCAGTTCATTCCGGGAGGCCGGGGAGCTGTTTTTT
CASSSFREAGELFF
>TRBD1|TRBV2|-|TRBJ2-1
TGTGCCAGTCAGGGGGACAGCAATGAGCAGTTCTTC
CASQGDSNEQFF
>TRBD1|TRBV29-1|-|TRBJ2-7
TGCAGCGTTGAAGTTTTTGTGGCCAGGGACAGCGCCTACGAGCAGTACTTC
CSVEVFVARDSAYEQYF
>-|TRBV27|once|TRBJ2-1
TGTGCCAGCAGTTCCTTCGATGAGCAGTTCTTC
CASSSFDEQFF
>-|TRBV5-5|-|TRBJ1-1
TGTGCCAGCAGCTTGGTTGCAGCCCAGACCGAAGCTTTCTTT
CASSLVAAQTEAFF
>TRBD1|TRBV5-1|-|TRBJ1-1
TGCGCCAGCAGCCCGGGTGACAGGGACACTGAAGCTTTCTTT
CASSPGDRDTEAFF
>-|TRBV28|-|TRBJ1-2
TGTGCCAGCACCCCGGGGGGGATCGATCTCTATGGCTACACCTTC
CASTPGGIDLYGYTF
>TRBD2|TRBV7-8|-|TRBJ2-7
TGTGCCAGCAGCTTAGACAGCGGGAGGAGCTCCTACGAGCAGTACTTC
CASSLDSGRSSYEQYF
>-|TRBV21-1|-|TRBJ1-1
TGTGCCAGCAGCGGAATTTCAGAGAGGGGGTGGACTGAAGCTTTCTTT
CASSGISERGWTEAFF